The T cell receptor beta chain described here comes from a study of immune cell composition in non-small cell lung cancer. Template was genomic DNA from frozen, unsorted single-cell suspensions. Study-wide results and caveats: It was not proven that tumour-reactive clones equal dominant tumour-associated clones. Lung squamous cell carcinoma tumours had significantly higher top 10 clone scores and productive clonality than lung adenocarcinoma. Smoking pack-years did not significantly correlate with tumour TCR-beta clonality.

Note on this clone: The antigen is undetermined.

TCRdb's copy holds only in-frame clones and misses some; the assay was immunoSEQ multiplex PCR. The sample has 4,000 or so clones, around 79% seen once. CDR1 and CDR2 (germline): KGHSY, FQNENV. Trimming left V 3 bases short and J 0 bases short, with 5 bases between. The CDR3 loop spans 13 amino acids. This TCR was recovered from a human donor with non-small cell lung cancer. Sequenced material: lung tumor tissue. The V gene is TRBV16, the J gene TRBJ1-1, with no clear D. The CDR3 region is CASSQSVNTEAFF. Here the CDR3 DNA reads TGTGCCAGCAGCCAGTCTGTGAACACTGAAGCTTTCTTT.